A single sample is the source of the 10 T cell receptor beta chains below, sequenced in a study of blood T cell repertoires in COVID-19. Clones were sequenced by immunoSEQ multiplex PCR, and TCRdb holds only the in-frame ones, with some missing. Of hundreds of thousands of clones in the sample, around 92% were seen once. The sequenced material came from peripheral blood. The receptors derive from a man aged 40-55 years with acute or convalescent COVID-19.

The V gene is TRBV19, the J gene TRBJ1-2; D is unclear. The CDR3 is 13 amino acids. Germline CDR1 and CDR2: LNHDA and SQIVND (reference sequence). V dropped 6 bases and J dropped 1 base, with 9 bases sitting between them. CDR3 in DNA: TGTGCCAGTAGGGAGACCGTTAACTATGGCTACACCTTC. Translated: CASRETVNYGYTF.

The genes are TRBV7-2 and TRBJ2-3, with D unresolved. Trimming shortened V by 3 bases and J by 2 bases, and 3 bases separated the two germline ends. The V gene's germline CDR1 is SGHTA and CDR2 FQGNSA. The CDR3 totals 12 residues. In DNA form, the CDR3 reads TGTGCCAGCAGCTTTAACACAGATACGCAGTATTTT. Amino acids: CASSFNTDTQYF.

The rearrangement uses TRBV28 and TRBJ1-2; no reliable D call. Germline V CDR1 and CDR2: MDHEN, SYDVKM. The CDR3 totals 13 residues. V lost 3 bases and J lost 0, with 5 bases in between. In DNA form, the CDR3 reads TGTGCCAGCAGTTTGTCAGCTAACTATGGCTACACCTTC. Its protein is CASSLSANYGYTF.

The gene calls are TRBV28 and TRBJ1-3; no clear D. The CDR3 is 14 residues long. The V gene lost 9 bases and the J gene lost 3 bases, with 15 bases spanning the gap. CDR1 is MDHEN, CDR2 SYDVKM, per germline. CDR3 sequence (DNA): TGTGCCAGTATCCAGCGGGTCGGTGGAAACACCATATATTTT. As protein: CASIQRVGGNTIYF.

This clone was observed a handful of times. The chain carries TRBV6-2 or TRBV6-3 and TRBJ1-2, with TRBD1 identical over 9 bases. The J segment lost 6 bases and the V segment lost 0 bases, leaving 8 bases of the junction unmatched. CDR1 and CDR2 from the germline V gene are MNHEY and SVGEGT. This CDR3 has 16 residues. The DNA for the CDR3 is TGTGCCAGCAGTTACTCGACGACAGGGGGAACGGATGGCTACACCTTC. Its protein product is CASSYSTTGGTDGYTF.

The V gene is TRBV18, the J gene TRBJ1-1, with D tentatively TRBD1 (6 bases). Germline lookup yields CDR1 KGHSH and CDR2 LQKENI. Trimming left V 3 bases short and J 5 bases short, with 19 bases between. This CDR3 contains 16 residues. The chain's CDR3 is CASSPATTGRGTEAFF. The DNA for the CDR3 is TGTGCCAGCTCACCGGCCACTACAGGGAGGGGGACTGAAGCTTTCTTT.

The CDR3 region is CASSYSKGVFYGYTF. For the CDR3, the DNA is TGTGCCAGCAGTTACTCGAAGGGGGTCTTCTATGGCTACACCTTC. The chain couples TRBV6-2 or TRBV6-3 to TRBJ1-2, with D perhaps matching TRBD1 (6 bases). Germline values: CDR1 MNHEY, CDR2 SVGEGT. V lost 0 bases, J lost 4 bases, and 12 bases lay in between. This CDR3 has 15 residues.

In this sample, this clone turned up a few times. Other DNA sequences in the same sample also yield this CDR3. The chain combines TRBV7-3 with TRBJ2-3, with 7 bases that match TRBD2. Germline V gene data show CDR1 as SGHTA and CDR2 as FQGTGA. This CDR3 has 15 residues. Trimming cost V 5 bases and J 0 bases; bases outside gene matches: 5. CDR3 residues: CASSPNGGSTDTQYF. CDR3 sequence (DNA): TGTGCCAGCAGCCCGAACGGGGGGAGCACAGATACGCAGTATTTT.

This CDR3 reads CASSRRVLYTGELFF. CDR3 coding DNA: TGTGCCAGCAGTCGCAGGGTATTGTACACCGGGGAGCTGTTTTTT. The chain recombines TRBV28 with TRBJ2-2; tentatively, D is TRBD1 (5 bases). Deletions cut 5 bases from V and 3 bases from J, with 13 bases between. Per the germline V gene, CDR1 is MDHEN and CDR2 is SYDVKM. The CDR3 consists of 15 residues.

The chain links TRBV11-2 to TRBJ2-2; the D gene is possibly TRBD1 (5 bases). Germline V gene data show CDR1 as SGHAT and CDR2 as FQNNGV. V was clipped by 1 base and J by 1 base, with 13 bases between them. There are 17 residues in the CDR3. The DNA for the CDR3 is TGTGCCAGCAGCTTAGTCCCGCCAGGGCAGAACACCGGGGAGCTGTTTTTT. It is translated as CASSLVPPGQNTGELFF.